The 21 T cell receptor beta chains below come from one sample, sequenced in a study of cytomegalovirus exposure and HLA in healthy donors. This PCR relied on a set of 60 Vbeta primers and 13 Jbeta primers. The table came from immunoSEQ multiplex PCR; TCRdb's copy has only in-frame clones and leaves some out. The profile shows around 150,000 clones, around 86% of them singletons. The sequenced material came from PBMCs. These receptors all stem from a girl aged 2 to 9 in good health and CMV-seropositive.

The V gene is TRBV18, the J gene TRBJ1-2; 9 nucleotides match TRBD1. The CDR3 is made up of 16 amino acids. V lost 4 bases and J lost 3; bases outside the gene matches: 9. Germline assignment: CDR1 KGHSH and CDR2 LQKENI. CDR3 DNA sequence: TGTGCCAGCTCACACCCCGGGACAGGGATCGACTATGGCTACACCTTC. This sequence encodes CASSHPGTGIDYGYTF.

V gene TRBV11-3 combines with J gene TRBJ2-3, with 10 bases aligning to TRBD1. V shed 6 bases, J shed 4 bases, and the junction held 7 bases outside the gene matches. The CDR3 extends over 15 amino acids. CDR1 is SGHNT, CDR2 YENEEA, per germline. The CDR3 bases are TGTGCCAGCAGTTACGGGACAGGGGAAGCAGATACGCAGTATTTT. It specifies CASSYGTGEADTQYF.

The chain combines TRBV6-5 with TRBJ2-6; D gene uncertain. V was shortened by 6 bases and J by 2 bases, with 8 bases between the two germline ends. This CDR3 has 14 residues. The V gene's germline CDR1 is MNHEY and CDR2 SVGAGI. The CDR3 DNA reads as TGTGCCAGCAGCCGGGTTGCTGGGGCCAACGTCCTGACTTTC. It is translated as CASSRVAGANVLTF.

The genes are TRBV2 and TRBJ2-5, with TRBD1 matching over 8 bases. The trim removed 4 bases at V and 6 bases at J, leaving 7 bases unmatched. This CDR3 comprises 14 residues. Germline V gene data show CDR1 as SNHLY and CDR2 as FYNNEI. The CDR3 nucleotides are TGTGCCAGCAGTGTAGCAGGGGGCTATAAGACCCAGTACTTC. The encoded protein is CASSVAGGYKTQYF.

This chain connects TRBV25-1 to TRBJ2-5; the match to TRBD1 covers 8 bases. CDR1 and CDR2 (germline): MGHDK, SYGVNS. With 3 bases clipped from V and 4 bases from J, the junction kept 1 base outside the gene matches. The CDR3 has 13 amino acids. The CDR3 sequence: CASSDRGRETQYF. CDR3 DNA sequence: TGTGCCAGCAGTGACAGGGGGCGAGAGACCCAGTACTTC.

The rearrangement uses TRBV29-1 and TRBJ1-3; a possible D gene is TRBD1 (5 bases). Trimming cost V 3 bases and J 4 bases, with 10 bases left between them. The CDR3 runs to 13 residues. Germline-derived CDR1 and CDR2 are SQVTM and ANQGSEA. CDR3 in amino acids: CSVDKGRGNTIYF. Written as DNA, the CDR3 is TGCAGCGTTGACAAGGGGAGGGGAAACACCATATATTTT.

The CDR3 sequence: CSVGGAGNEQFF. The DNA of the CDR3 is TGCAGCGTTGGTGGAGCGGGAAATGAGCAGTTCTTC. J is TRBJ2-1 and V is TRBV29-1; 7 positions match TRBD2. Germline CDR1 is SQVTM and CDR2 is ANQGSEA. Losses at the gene ends were 4 bases for V and 7 bases for J; bases not matched to a gene: 4. CDR3 size: 12 residues.

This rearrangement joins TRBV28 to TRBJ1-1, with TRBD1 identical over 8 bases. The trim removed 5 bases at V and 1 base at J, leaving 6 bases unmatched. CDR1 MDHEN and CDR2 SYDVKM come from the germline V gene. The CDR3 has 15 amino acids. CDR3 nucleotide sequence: TGTGCCAGCAGTACGACAGGGGAGGGGAACACTGAAGCTTTCTTT. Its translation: CASSTTGEGNTEAFF.

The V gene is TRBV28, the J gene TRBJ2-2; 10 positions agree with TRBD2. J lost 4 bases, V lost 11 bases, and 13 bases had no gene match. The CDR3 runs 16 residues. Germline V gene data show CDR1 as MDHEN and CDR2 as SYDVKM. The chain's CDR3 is CAAQLPSGSFTGELFF. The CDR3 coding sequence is TGTGCCGCCCAACTCCCTAGCGGGAGTTTCACCGGGGAGCTGTTTTTT.

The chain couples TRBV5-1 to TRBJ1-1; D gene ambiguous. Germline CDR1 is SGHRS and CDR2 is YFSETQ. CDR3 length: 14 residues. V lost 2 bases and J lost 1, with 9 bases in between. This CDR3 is CASSFNTGNTEAFF. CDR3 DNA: TGCGCCAGCAGCTTTAATACGGGGAACACTGAAGCTTTCTTT.

CDR3 sequence (DNA): TGTGCCAGCAGTGACGGGACACACACCGGGGAGCTGTTTTTT. Its protein product is CASSDGTHTGELFF. The J gene is TRBJ2-2, the V gene TRBV28, with D perhaps TRBD1 (6 bases). The CDR3 runs to 14 residues. The V gene's germline CDR1 is MDHEN and CDR2 SYDVKM. V dropped 5 bases and J dropped 3 bases, with 10 bases sitting between them.

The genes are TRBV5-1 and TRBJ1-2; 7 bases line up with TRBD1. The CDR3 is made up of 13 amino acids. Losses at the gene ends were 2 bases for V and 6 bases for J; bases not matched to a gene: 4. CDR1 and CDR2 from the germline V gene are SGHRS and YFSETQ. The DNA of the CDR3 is TGCGCCAGCAGCTTTACAGGGGTCGATGGCTACACCTTC. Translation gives CASSFTGVDGYTF.

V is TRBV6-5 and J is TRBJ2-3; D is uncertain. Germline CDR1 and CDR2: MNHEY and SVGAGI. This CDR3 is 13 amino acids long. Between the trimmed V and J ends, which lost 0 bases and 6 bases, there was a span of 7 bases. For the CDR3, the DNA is TGTGCCAGCAGTTACTCGCTAGTTGATACGCAGTATTTT. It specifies CASSYSLVDTQYF.

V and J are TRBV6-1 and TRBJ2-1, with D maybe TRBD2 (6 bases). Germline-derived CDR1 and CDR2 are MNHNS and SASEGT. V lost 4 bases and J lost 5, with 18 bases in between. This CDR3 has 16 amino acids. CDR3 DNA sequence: TGTGCCAGCAGTGGTCTCCGGGACTCAAAACACAATGAGCAGTTCTTC. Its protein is CASSGLRDSKHNEQFF.

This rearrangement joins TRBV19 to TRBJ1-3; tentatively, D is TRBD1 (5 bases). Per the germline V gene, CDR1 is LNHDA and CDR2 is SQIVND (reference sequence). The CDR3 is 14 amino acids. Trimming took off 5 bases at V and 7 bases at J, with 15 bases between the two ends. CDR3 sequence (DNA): TGTGCCAGTAGTGACCTCCTCAAGGGGAACACCATATATTTT. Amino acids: CASSDLLKGNTIYF.

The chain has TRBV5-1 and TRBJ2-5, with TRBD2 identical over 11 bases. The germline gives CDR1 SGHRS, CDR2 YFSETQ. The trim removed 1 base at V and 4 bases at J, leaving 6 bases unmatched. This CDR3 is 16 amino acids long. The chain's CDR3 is CASSLMTSGALETQYF. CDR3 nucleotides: TGCGCCAGCAGCTTGATGACTAGCGGGGCCCTAGAGACCCAGTACTTC.

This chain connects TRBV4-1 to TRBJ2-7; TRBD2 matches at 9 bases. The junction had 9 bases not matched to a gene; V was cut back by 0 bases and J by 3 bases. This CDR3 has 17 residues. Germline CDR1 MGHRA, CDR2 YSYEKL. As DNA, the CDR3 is TGCGCCAGCAGCCAAGATAATCTAGCGGGAATAGACTACGAGCAGTACTTC. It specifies CASSQDNLAGIDYEQYF.

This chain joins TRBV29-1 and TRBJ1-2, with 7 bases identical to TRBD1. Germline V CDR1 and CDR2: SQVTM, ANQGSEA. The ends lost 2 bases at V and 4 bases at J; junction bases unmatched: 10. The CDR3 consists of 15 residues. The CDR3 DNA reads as TGCAGCGTTGAAAAGGGGGACAGTGGGACCTATGGCTACACCTTC. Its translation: CSVEKGDSGTYGYTF.

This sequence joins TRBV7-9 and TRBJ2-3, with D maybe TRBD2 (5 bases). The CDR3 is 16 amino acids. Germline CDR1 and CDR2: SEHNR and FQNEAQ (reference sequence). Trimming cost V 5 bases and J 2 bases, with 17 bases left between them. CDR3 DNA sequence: TGTGCCAGCAGCGTTCGTCGGGGTCCCACCACAGATACGCAGTATTTT. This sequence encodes CASSVRRGPTTDTQYF.

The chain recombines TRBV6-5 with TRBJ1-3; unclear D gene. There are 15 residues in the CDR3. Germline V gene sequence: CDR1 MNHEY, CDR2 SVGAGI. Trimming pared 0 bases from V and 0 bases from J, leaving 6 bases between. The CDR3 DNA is TGTGCCAGCAGTTACTCTATATTCTCTGGAAACACCATATATTTT. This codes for CASSYSIFSGNTIYF.

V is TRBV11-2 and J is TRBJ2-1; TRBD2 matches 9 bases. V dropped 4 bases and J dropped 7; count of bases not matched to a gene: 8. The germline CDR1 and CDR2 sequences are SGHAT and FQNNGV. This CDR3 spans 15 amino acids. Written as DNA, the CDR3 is TGTGCCAGCAGCTCGCCGGCGAGCGGGGGGAATGAGCAGTTCTTC. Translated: CASSSPASGGNEQFF.